The T cell receptor beta chain under discussion was sequenced for a study of identical twins. TCRdb passed the 5' RACE reads through MiXCR, listing each CDR3 protein once. The table lists 600,000 to 700,000 distinct CDR3 sequences, 21% of them singletons. This clonotype was detected a few times. Trimming cost V 4 bases and J 6 bases; bases outside gene matches: 6. There are 13 residues in the CDR3. Germline V gene sequence: CDR1 SGHRS, CDR2 YFSETQ. The same data also contributed to another study, on T cells expressing NK-cell markers.

The sample taken for sequencing was PBMCs. The V gene is TRBV5-1, the J gene TRBJ2-5, with TRBD1 matching 7 bases. This TCR was sampled from a woman aged 18-29 years in good health. The CDR3 sequence is CASSTDRWKTQYF. The CDR3 region has the DNA TGCGCCAGCAGCACGGACAGGTGGAAGACCCAGTACTTC.